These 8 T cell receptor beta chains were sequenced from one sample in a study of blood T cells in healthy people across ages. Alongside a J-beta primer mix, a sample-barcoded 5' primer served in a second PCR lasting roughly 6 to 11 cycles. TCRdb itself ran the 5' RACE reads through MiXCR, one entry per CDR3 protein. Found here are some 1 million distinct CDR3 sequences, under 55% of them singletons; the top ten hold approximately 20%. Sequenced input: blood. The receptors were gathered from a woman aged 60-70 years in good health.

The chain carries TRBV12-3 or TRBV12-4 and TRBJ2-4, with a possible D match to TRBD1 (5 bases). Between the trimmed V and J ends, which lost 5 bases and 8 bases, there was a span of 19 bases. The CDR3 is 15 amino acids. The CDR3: CASSLGPEGVHIQYF. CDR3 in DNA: TGTGCCAGCAGTCTCGGACCGGAAGGGGTTCACATTCAGTACTTC.

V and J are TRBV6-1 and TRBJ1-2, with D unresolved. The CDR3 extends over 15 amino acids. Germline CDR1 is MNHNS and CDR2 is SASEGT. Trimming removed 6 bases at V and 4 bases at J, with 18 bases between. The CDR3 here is CASSPLEPSGYGYTF. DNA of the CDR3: TGTGCCAGCAGCCCCCTTGAGCCGAGTGGCTATGGCTACACCTTC.

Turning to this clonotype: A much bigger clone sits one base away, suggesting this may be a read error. CDR3 DNA sequence: TGCAGTGCTAGCCAGGGGCCCTACGAGCAGTACTTC. This gives the protein CSASQGPYEQYF. The V gene is TRBV20-1, the J gene TRBJ2-7, with TRBD1 as a possible D gene (6 bases). The V end was cut by 3 bases, the J end by 2 bases, with 8 bases between. This CDR3 is 12 amino acids long. Germline CDR1 DFQATT, CDR2 SNEGSKA (reference sequence).

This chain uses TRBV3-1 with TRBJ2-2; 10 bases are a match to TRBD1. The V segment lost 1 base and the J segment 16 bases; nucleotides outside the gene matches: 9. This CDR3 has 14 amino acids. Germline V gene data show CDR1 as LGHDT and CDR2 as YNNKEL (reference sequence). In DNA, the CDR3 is TGTGCCAGCAGCCAAGGGGGACAGGGGCGTGTCAGGTTTTTT. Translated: CASSQGGQGRVRFF.

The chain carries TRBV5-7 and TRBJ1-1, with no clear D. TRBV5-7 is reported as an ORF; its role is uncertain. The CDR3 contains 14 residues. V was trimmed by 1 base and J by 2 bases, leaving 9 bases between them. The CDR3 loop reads CASSLPVANTEAFF. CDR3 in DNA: TGTGCCAGCAGCTTGCCGGTGGCTAACACTGAAGCTTTCTTT.

CDR3 DNA sequence: TGTGCCAGCACCTCAAGAAGGGCCACTGAAGCTTTCTTT. Translated: CASTSRRATEAFF. V usage is TRBV9 and J usage is TRBJ1-1; D call uncertain. Germline V CDR1 and CDR2: SGDLS, YYNGEE. The CDR3 spans 13 residues. V lost 6 bases, J lost 4 bases, and 13 bases lay in between.

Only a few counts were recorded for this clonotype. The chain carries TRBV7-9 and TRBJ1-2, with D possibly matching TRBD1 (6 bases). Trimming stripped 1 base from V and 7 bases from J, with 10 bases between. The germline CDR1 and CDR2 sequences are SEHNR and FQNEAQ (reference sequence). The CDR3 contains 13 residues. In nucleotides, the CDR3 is TGTGCCAGCAGCTTAGATGGGGGCTCTGGCTACACCTTC. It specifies CASSLDGGSGYTF.

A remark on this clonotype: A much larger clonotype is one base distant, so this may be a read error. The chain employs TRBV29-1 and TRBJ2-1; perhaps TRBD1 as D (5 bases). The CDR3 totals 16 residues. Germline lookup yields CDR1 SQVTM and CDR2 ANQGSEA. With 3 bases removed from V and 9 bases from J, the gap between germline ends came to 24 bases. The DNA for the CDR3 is TGCAGCGTTGAGCCCCCCCGACAGAGTGCGACGAGTGAGCAGTTCTTC. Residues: CSVEPPRQSATSEQFF.